This section outlines one T cell receptor (beta chain) sequence together with its context. Its antigen is still unknown. Resections were taken during corrective heart surgery, and the thymus tissue came from these. Healthy Finnish infants undergoing corrective surgery for congenital heart defects provided the donor material. These data come from a study of human thymus T cells. Points from the study as a whole: Related research described strongly overlapping thymic repertoires in unrelated people. Biased V and J segment usage appeared in thymus and peripheral blood.

Per the germline V gene, CDR1 is ENHRY and CDR2 is SYGVKD. The CDR3 is 16 residues long. V lost 2 bases and J lost 8, with 22 bases in between. Produced via immunoSEQ multiplex PCR; TCRdb's table is partial and in-frame only. The sample holds some 120,000 clones, over 85% seen once. This TCR came from a boy in the first two years of life with a congenital heart defect but otherwise immunologically healthy. Sequencing used thymus tissue. The V and J genes are TRBV10-3 and TRBJ2-7, with a possible D match to TRBD1 (6 bases). This chain's CDR3 is CAISERPGQPPGKQYF. For the CDR3, the DNA is TGTGCCATCAGTGAGCGTCCCGGACAGCCCCCCGGAAAGCAGTACTTC.